A selection of T cell receptor beta chains follows, all from one sample in a study of cytomegalovirus exposure and HLA in healthy donors. Measured with immunoSEQ multiplex PCR; TCRdb has only the in-frame clones, and not every one. Here the sample spans around 200,000 clones, approximately 80% being singletons. What was sequenced was PBMCs. These receptors originate from a woman aged 50 to 60 in good health and CMV-seropositive. Both conserved end residues are part of each CDR3. A D gene is named only where the DNA matches it firmly. Expanded clones are given a class, and other clones once, few, many or no size at all.

J,D,size,V,DNA,CDR3
TRBJ1-2,-,-,TRBV4-3,TGCGCCAGCAGCCCTCCGGGGTGGGTTGGCTACACCTTC,CASSPPGWVGYTF
TRBJ2-7,-,few,TRBV5-8,TGTGCCAGCAGCTTGCCCGGTAGGAGAGGGAAGGAGCAGTACTTC,CASSLPGRRGKEQYF
TRBJ1-3,TRBD1,-,TRBV18,TGTGCCAGCTCACCAGGGACAGGGCACTCTGGAAACACCATATATTTT,CASSPGTGHSGNTIYF
TRBJ2-7,TRBD1,-,TRBV9,TGTGCCAGCAGCATAGGGGGACAGGGCTACGAGCAGTACTTC,CASSIGGQGYEQYF
TRBJ1-2,TRBD1,-,TRBV29-1,TGCAGCGTTGCTAACAGGGGTAGAAACTATGGCTACACCTTC,CSVANRGRNYGYTF
TRBJ2-7,-,-,TRBV21-1,TGTGCCAGCAGCAAATACCGGCTAGCGGGGGGCCCAGCGGGGTACGAGCAGTACTTC,CASSKYRLAGGPAGYEQYF
TRBJ2-3,-,once,TRBV11-3,TGTGCCAGCAGCTTACAGGGCACAGATACGCAGTATTTT,CASSLQGTDTQYF
TRBJ2-7,-,once,TRBV6-1,TGTGCCAGCAGTGAACAGGGAAACTCCTACGAGCAGTACTTC,CASSEQGNSYEQYF
TRBJ1-2,-,-,TRBV11-2,TGTGCCAGCAGCTTAACGACTCAAAACTATGGCTACACCTTC,CASSLTTQNYGYTF
TRBJ1-6,-,-,TRBV7-2,TGTGCCAGCAGAACCGGGATTGATAATTCACCCCTCCACTTT,CASRTGIDNSPLHF
TRBJ1-1,TRBD1,-,TRBV7-2,TGTGCCAGCAGCGCACACAGGGGTAGGTCTGAAGCTTTCTTT,CASSAHRGRSEAFF
TRBJ2-7,TRBD1,-,TRBV14,TGTGCCAGCAGCCTTGGACAGGGATTCTCCTACGAGCAGTACTTC,CASSLGQGFSYEQYF
TRBJ2-7,TRBD1,-,TRBV28,TGTGCCAGCAGTCCTCCGGGACAGGGGGTCGAGCAGTACTTC,CASSPPGQGVEQYF
TRBJ2-1,TRBD1,-,TRBV5-4,TGTGCCAGCAGCTGGGGGACAGGGAACTACAATGAGCAGTTCTTC,CASSWGTGNYNEQFF
TRBJ1-2,TRBD1,-,TRBV9,TGTGCCAGCAGCCGGACAGGGGACCGACGCTTGAACTACACCTTC,CASSRTGDRRLNYTF
TRBJ2-5,TRBD2,-,TRBV5-4,TGTGCCAGCAGCTTGGCCGCGGGGAGGGCCCTCTTACAAGAGACCCAGTACTTC,CASSLAAGRALLQETQYF
TRBJ2-5,-,few,TRBV7-3,TGTGCCAGCAGCCCCGACTCTAGCGAACAGACCCAGTACTTC,CASSPDSSEQTQYF
TRBJ1-6,TRBD1,-,TRBV27,TGTGCCAGCAGTAACAGGGGTTATAATTCACCCCTCCACTTT,CASSNRGYNSPLHF
TRBJ2-7,TRBD1,-,TRBV5-1,TGCGCCAGCAGCTTGCTTGGACAGGGTCTCTACGAGCAGTACTTC,CASSLLGQGLYEQYF
TRBJ1-2,TRBD1,-,TRBV5-1,TGCGCCAGCAGCGCGGGACAGGCGGTAGGAGCTAACTATGGCTACACCTTC,CASSAGQAVGANYGYTF
TRBJ1-3,-,once,TRBV5-1,TGCGCCAGCGGCGACAGGACGGTGGGAAACACCATATATTTT,CASGDRTVGNTIYF
TRBJ1-2,TRBD1,-,TRBV9,TGTGCCAGCAGCACCCAGGGGGCGCGTTATGGCTACACCTTC,CASSTQGARYGYTF
TRBJ2-3,-,-,TRBV5-6,TGTGCCAGCAGCTTGATGCGGAGCACAGATACGCAGTATTTT,CASSLMRSTDTQYF
TRBJ2-5,TRBD1,-,TRBV27,TGTGCCAGCAGTAACGGACAGGGGGCTCTTGAGACCCAGTACTTC,CASSNGQGALETQYF
TRBJ1-2,-,-,TRBV7-3,TGTGCCAGCAGCCCAGGACCCGGGGGCTATGGCTACACCTTC,CASSPGPGGYGYTF
TRBJ2-7,-,-,TRBV7-2,TGTGCCAGCAGCTTAGGTCTTTCCTACGAGCAGTACTTC,CASSLGLSYEQYF
TRBJ2-7,TRBD1,-,TRBV5-1,TGCGCCAGCAGCTCTAAGGGACAGGAATACGAGCAGTACTTC,CASSSKGQEYEQYF
TRBJ2-5,TRBD2,-,TRBV4-3,TGCGCCAGCAGCCAAGATCTGCGGGGGGGCGGGGAGACCCAGTACTTC,CASSQDLRGGGETQYF
TRBJ2-2,TRBD2,-,TRBV5-1,TGCGCCAGCAAAAGGACTAGCGGGGGGACGAACACCGGGGAGCTGTTTTTT,CASKRTSGGTNTGELFF
TRBJ2-3,TRBD1,-,TRBV5-5,TGTGCCAGCAGCTTGGGGGGACAGGTTCTGTCAGATACGCAGTATTTT,CASSLGGQVLSDTQYF
TRBJ2-6,-,-,TRBV18,TGTGCCAGCTCCCTTTCCGGCTCTGGGGCCAACGTCCTGACTTTC,CASSLSGSGANVLTF
TRBJ2-2,-,-,TRBV5-4,TGTGCCAGCAGCTCTGGACAGAACACCGGGGAGCTGTTTTTT,CASSSGQNTGELFF
TRBJ2-7,TRBD1,-,TRBV27,TGTGCCAGCAGTTTGAAGACAGGGGCCTATGAGCAGTACTTC,CASSLKTGAYEQYF
TRBJ1-1,TRBD1,-,TRBV5-1,TGCGCCAGCAGCCCTGGGACAGGAGAGGGTGAAGCTTTCTTT,CASSPGTGEGEAFF
TRBJ1-5,TRBD1,few,TRBV5-1,TGCGCCAGCAGCTCGGGGACAGGGGATAATCAGCCCCAGCATTTT,CASSSGTGDNQPQHF
TRBJ1-1,-,-,TRBV6-1,TGTGCCAGCAGTCCCGGGGGGGGGATTAAGACTGAAGCTTTCTTT,CASSPGGGIKTEAFF
TRBJ1-6,-,-,TRBV28,TGTGCCAGCAGTTTATTCGGGCAGGGATCACCCCTCCACTTT,CASSLFGQGSPLHF
TRBJ1-1,-,-,TRBV19,TGTGCCAGTAACACCCGGGGGGGACGGTATACTGAAGCTTTCTTT,CASNTRGGRYTEAFF
TRBJ2-7,-,-,TRBV13,TGTGCCAGCAGCGGTCGAGAGGACGAGCAGTACTTC,CASSGREDEQYF
TRBJ1-2,-,-,TRBV18,TGTGCCAGCTCACCCGGGATGGAGAACTATGGCTACACCTTC,CASSPGMENYGYTF
TRBJ1-2,TRBD1,-,TRBV19,TGTGCCAGTGGGATCCAGGACTGGACAGGCTATGGCTACACCTTC,CASGIQDWTGYGYTF
TRBJ2-3,TRBD2,-,TRBV29-1,TGCAGCGTTGAAGATCCGCTAGCGGGGGGAAACACAGATACGCAGTATTTT,CSVEDPLAGGNTDTQYF
TRBJ2-7,-,-,TRBV11-1,TGTGCCAGCAGCTCAGACTTATACCAAACCTACGAGCAGTACTTC,CASSSDLYQTYEQYF
TRBJ1-2,-,few,TRBV11-1,TGTGCCAGCAGCCAAGAGGAGGGCAGGGTGGAAGGCTACACCTTC,CASSQEEGRVEGYTF
TRBJ2-7,TRBD2,few,TRBV19,TGTGCCAGTAGTATAGGAGGGACTAGAAACGAGCAGTACTTC,CASSIGGTRNEQYF